This TCR beta chain is drawn from a study of blood T cell repertoires in COVID-19. The CDR3 has 16 amino acids. Trimming took 1 base from V and 2 from J, leaving 14 bases between them. Germline lookup yields CDR1 MDHEN and CDR2 SYDVKM. The sample holds one count of this clone. The data were produced by immunoSEQ multiplex PCR, yet TCRdb's version contains in-frame clones alone and is incomplete. This table holds fewer than 70,000 clones, around 87% found once. The rearrangement links TRBV28 to TRBJ1-2; weak D call: TRBD1 (5 bases). Sequenced input: peripheral blood. The origin of this receptor is a man between 60 and 70 years old with active or convalescent COVID-19. The CDR3 loop is CASSLLAGPDNYGYTF. The CDR3 DNA is TGTGCCAGCAGTTTATTGGCAGGGCCTGACAACTATGGCTACACCTTC.